These T cell receptor beta chains were read from a single sample in a study of T cell repertoires in cytomegalovirus infection. TCRdb reanalysed the reads using MiXCR and keeps one entry per CDR3 protein. This sample carries roughly 630,000 distinct CDR3 sequences, less than 25% of them seen once, and the ten largest clones take roughly 8%. The sequenced sample consisted of CD8+ T cells from PBMCs. Receptor source: a human donor in good health (CMV status not recorded). Some clones in this sample may be carry-over from other donors' samples. Both conserved end residues are part of each CDR3. A D gene is named only where the DNA matches it firmly. Some rows have no size entry. The others give once, few or many, or a class for an expanded clone.

abundance	d_gene	v_gene	j_gene	CDR3aa	CDR3nt
few	TRBD1	TRBV9	TRBJ2-1	CASSFPGQGDYEQFF	TGTGCCAGCAGCTTCCCGGGACAGGGGGATTATGAGCAGTTCTTC
few	-	TRBV28	TRBJ2-5	CASTLGGWVAQETQYF	TGTGCCAGCACCTTAGGGGGTTGGGTCGCACAAGAGACCCAGTACTTC
-	-	TRBV4-1	TRBJ1-1	CASSQQGGDTEAFF	TGCGCCAGCAGCCAACAGGGAGGCGACACTGAAGCTTTCTTT
many	-	TRBV11-1	TRBJ1-1	CASSQGPNTEAFF	TGTGCCAGCAGCCAGGGACCAAACACTGAAGCTTTCTTT
many	-	TRBV7-8	TRBJ1-1	CASSLDLNTEAFF	TGTGCCAGCAGCTTAGACCTGAACACTGAAGCTTTCTTT
-	-	TRBV12-3/TRBV12-4	TRBJ2-5	CASSLGGHQKTQYF	TGTGCCAGCAGTTTAGGGGGACACCAGAAGACCCAGTACTTC
many	-	TRBV6-1	TRBJ2-7	CASSEEGPLFSSYEQYF	TGTGCCAGCAGTGAAGAGGGGCCGCTCTTCAGCTCCTACGAGCAGTACTTC
many	TRBD2	TRBV7-9	TRBJ2-1	CASSPPSSGNNEQFF	TGTGCCAGCAGCCCCCCCTCTAGCGGCAACAATGAGCAGTTCTTC
many	-	TRBV7-9	TRBJ2-1	CASSLIRDEQFF	TGTGCCAGCAGCTTAATCAGGGATGAGCAGTTCTTC
-	-	TRBV6-2/TRBV6-3	TRBJ2-1	CASRYQGWDEQFF	TGTGCCAGCAGATATCAGGGGTGGGATGAGCAGTTCTTC
-	TRBD1	TRBV29-1	TRBJ1-2	CSVYQDLDRGYGYTF	TGCAGCGTTTACCAGGACTTAGACAGGGGCTATGGCTACACCTTC
-	TRBD1	TRBV6-8	TRBJ1-1	CVSSAQGPFEAFF	TGTGTCAGCAGTGCACAGGGGCCATTTGAAGCTTTCTTT
once	TRBD1	TRBV27	TRBJ1-6	CASSPSGQELNSPLHF	TGTGCCAGCAGTCCGTCCGGACAGGAGCTCAATTCACCCCTCCACTTT
-	-	TRBV6-5	TRBJ2-2	CASTFVQGITGELFF	TGTGCCAGCACCTTCGTGCAGGGGATCACCGGGGAGCTGTTTTTT
few	-	TRBV6-5	TRBJ2-1	CASMAYNEQFF	TGTGCCAGCATGGCCTACAATGAGCAGTTCTTC
few	-	TRBV15	TRBJ1-1	CATSRTWTDGDTEAFF	TGTGCCACCAGCAGGACCTGGACGGACGGGGACACTGAAGCTTTCTTT
-	TRBD1	TRBV20-1	TRBJ2-3	CSARVSGQTADTQYF	TGCAGTGCTAGAGTCTCGGGACAGACGGCAGATACGCAGTATTTT
-	-	TRBV5-1	TRBJ1-2	CASSLEGELYFGYTF	TGCGCCAGCAGCTTGGAGGGGGAGCTCTATTTTGGCTACACCTTC
few	-	TRBV7-9	TRBJ1-2	CASSSTMGGYTF	TGTGCCAGCAGCTCGACAATGGGTGGCTACACCTTC
-	TRBD2	TRBV7-6	TRBJ2-1	CASSLETSGADNEQFF	TGTGCCAGCAGCTTAGAAACTAGCGGAGCTGACAATGAGCAGTTCTTC
few	-	TRBV6-5	TRBJ1-6	CASWDGGSYNSPLHF	TGTGCCAGCTGGGACGGGGGCTCCTATAATTCACCCCTCCACTTT
few	TRBD1	TRBV7-6	TRBJ2-7	CASSFTPTGNEQYF	TGTGCCAGCAGCTTTACCCCGACAGGGAACGAGCAGTACTTC
few	TRBD1	TRBV28	TRBJ2-1	CASSSLGGVGYEQFF	TGTGCCAGCAGCTCTCTAGGGGGCGTCGGGTATGAGCAGTTCTTC
many	-	TRBV7-8	TRBJ2-1	CASSLRDNYNEQFF	TGTGCCAGCAGCTTACGGGACAACTACAATGAGCAGTTCTTC
-	TRBD1	TRBV6-5	TRBJ1-1	CASSHQGVGTEAFF	TGTGCCAGCAGTCACCAGGGGGTAGGAACTGAAGCTTTCTTT
-	-	TRBV29-1	TRBJ1-2	CSALLAKGYTF	TGCAGCGCCCTCTTGGCAAAAGGCTACACCTTC
-	-	TRBV6-5	TRBJ1-5	CASSLGRQGKQPQHF	TGTGCCAGCAGTTTGGGTCGGCAGGGGAAGCAGCCCCAGCATTTT
few	-	TRBV5-6	TRBJ2-1	CASSWEGEPYNEQFF	TGTGCCAGCAGCTGGGAAGGAGAACCGTACAATGAGCAGTTCTTC
many	TRBD2	TRBV7-2	TRBJ2-3	CASSSGLAGPAPTDTQYF	TGTGCCAGCAGTTCGGGACTAGCGGGCCCGGCACCCACAGATACGCAGTATTTT
-	-	TRBV29-1	TRBJ2-4	CSVYRENIQYF	TGCAGCGTTTACAGGGAAAACATTCAGTACTTC
many	-	TRBV28	TRBJ1-5	CASSLYPRQPYSNQPQHF	TGTGCCAGCAGTTTATATCCCAGGCAGCCCTATAGCAATCAGCCCCAGCATTTT
many	-	TRBV7-9	TRBJ2-1	CASSPLGGSSYNEQFF	TGTGCCAGCAGCCCGCTTGGAGGGTCCTCCTACAATGAGCAGTTCTTC
many	-	TRBV11-1	TRBJ2-2	CASSLLLDRLPGELFF	TGTGCCAGCAGCTTACTGTTAGACAGACTCCCCGGGGAGCTGTTTTTT
-	-	TRBV28	TRBJ2-5	CASSFSGLETQYF	TGTGCCAGCAGTTTCTCAGGGCTCGAGACCCAGTACTTC
-	-	TRBV7-9	TRBJ2-7	CASSRYSSESSYEQYF	TGTGCCAGCAGCCGATACTCTAGCGAGAGCTCCTACGAGCAGTACTTC
-	-	TRBV10-3	TRBJ2-1	CAIMGQRNEQFF	TGTGCCATCATGGGTCAGAGGAATGAGCAGTTCTTC
many	TRBD2	TRBV7-8	TRBJ2-1	CASSSAGGFYNEQFF	TGTGCCAGCAGCTCGGCGGGGGGCTTCTACAATGAGCAGTTCTTC
many	TRBD1	TRBV7-8	TRBJ1-2	CASSIDRGGGYTF	TGTGCCAGCAGCATCGACAGGGGAGGAGGCTACACCTTC
few	TRBD1	TRBV12-3/TRBV12-4	TRBJ2-1	CASSIDRGVGEQFF	TGTGCCAGCAGTATAGACAGGGGGGTCGGTGAGCAGTTCTTC
-	TRBD2	TRBV4-2	TRBJ2-2	CASSPLGSGGAESGELFF	TGTGCCAGCAGCCCCCTGGGAAGCGGGGGGGCGGAGTCCGGGGAGCTGTTTTTT
few	TRBD1	TRBV7-2	TRBJ2-3	CASSPDRARGDTQYF	TGTGCCAGCAGTCCCGACAGGGCCCGGGGAGATACGCAGTATTTT
-	TRBD1	TRBV29-1	TRBJ1-2	CSVAQGDDGYTF	TGCAGCGTGGCCCAGGGGGATGATGGCTACACCTTC
-	TRBD2	TRBV5-6	TRBJ2-1	CASSPPPPGGYNEQFF	TGTGCCAGCAGCCCCCCCCCCCCGGGGGGCTACAATGAGCAGTTCTTC
once	TRBD2	TRBV6-5	TRBJ2-5	CASGGLVSETQYF	TGTGCCAGCGGGGGACTAGTTTCGGAGACCCAGTACTTC
few	-	TRBV6-5	TRBJ1-1	CASTLSPGQNTEAFF	TGTGCCAGCACCCTATCTCCAGGGCAGAACACTGAAGCTTTCTTT
many	TRBD1	TRBV7-9	TRBJ2-7	CASSRTGTGTYEQYF	TGTGCCAGCAGCAGGACCGGGACAGGAACCTACGAGCAGTACTTC
-	-	TRBV5-1	TRBJ2-7	CASSSQGEDYEQYF	TGCGCCAGCAGCTCCCAGGGGGAGGACTACGAGCAGTACTTC
few	-	TRBV2	TRBJ2-3	CALGPSTDTQYF	TGTGCCCTCGGCCCTAGCACAGATACGCAGTATTTT
many	TRBD1	TRBV12-3/TRBV12-4	TRBJ1-2	CASRALGQDLLYGYTF	TGTGCCAGCAGAGCACTGGGACAGGATCTGCTCTATGGCTACACCTTC
-	-	TRBV12-3/TRBV12-4	TRBJ1-5	CASSLDTQPQHF	TGTGCCAGCAGTTTGGACACTCAGCCCCAGCATTTT
-	-	TRBV29-1	TRBJ2-7	CSVGLDRDAYEQYF	TGCAGCGTCGGCCTGGACAGAGATGCCTACGAGCAGTACTTC
few	-	TRBV12-3/TRBV12-4	TRBJ1-2	CASRQANYGYTF	TGTGCCAGCAGACAGGCTAACTATGGCTACACCTTC
few	-	TRBV7-9	TRBJ1-5	CASSFAGLHQPQHF	TGTGCCAGCAGCTTCGCAGGGCTTCATCAGCCCCAGCATTTT